This T cell receptor beta chain derives from a study of regulatory T cells in long-lasting Graves disease. Through Arm-PCR of CDR3 regions and iRepertoire HTBI primers, TCR beta libraries were built. TCRdb used MiXCR to reprocess the multiplex PCR reads, holding one entry per CDR3 protein. This table has under 250,000 distinct CDR3 sequences, roughly 20% appearing once. Regarding time point: newly diagnosed GD, antithyroid drugs for less than 3 months. Following extraction of RNA from PBMCs, that RNA was used to make the TCR library. V shed 10 bases and J shed 3 bases, with 16 bases lying between them. CDR3 size: 13 residues. The germline V gene has CDR1 MDHEN and CDR2 SYDVKM. These same data were also listed under a study on T cells in Graves' hyperthyroidism and ophthalmopathy.

The receptor's source is a woman aged 30 to 39 with Graves disease. The genes are TRBV28 and TRBJ2-7; D assignment may be TRBD1 or TRBD2 (6 bases each). The sample consisted of peripheral blood mononuclear cells (PBMCs), taken at new diagnosis, from a patient treated with antithyroid drugs. In DNA, the CDR3 is TGTGCCACCAACGGGGGCTCCCGCTACGAGCAGTACTTC. Translation: CATNGGSRYEQYF.